These 24 T cell receptor beta chains came from one sample sequenced in a study of cytomegalovirus exposure and HLA in healthy donors. Primers for the PCR totalled 60 Vbeta and 13 Jbeta. Method: immunoSEQ multiplex PCR; TCRdb's copy keeps in-frame clones and lacks some. The data hold 110,000 or so clones, with approximately 83% observed a single time. The sequencing sample was made of PBMCs. The receptors come from a man aged 18 to 30 in good health and CMV-seronegative.

The chain uses TRBV28 and TRBJ1-2, with D maybe TRBD1 (5 bases). The germline V and J ends were trimmed by 7 bases and 8 bases, with 17 bases remaining between them. CDR3 length: 13 amino acids. Germline V CDR1 and CDR2: MDHEN, SYDVKM. CDR3 sequence reads: CASTLGLHGGYTF. CDR3 in DNA: TGTGCCAGCACCCTGGGACTCCATGGCGGCTACACCTTC.

The V call is TRBV28, the J call TRBJ2-3; D gene unclear. The CDR3 spans 14 residues. Germline V lookup: CDR1 MDHEN, CDR2 SYDVKM. Trimming took off 3 bases at V and 5 bases at J, with 12 bases between the two ends. The CDR3 region is CASSFLGSQDTQYF. The CDR3 nucleotides read TGTGCCAGCAGTTTCCTTGGTAGTCAAGATACGCAGTATTTT.

The chain couples TRBV5-6 to TRBJ1-1; maybe TRBD1 (5 bases). CDR3 length: 13 residues. The V end was cut by 1 base, the J end by 7 bases, with 11 bases between. Germline values: CDR1 SGHDT, CDR2 YYEEEE. The CDR3 DNA follows: TGTGCCAGCAGCTTGCCTGGGGGAGGTGAAGCTTTCTTT. Translating gives CASSLPGGGEAFF.

As regards this clone: Germline and junction disagree at one end, which may indicate a read error. This chain uses TRBV7-2 with TRBJ2-5; possibly TRBD2 for D (6 bases). This CDR3 is 13 amino acids long. CDR1 is SGHTA, CDR2 FQGNSA, per germline. CDR3 loop: CASTLRREETQYF. The CDR3 bases are TGTGCCAGCACCTTAAGGAGGGAAGAGACCCAGTACTTC.

The rearrangement links TRBV28 to TRBJ2-5, with 10 bases identical to TRBD2. This CDR3 has 16 amino acids. Per the germline V gene, CDR1 is MDHEN and CDR2 is SYDVKM. The ends lost 3 bases at V and 3 bases at J; junction bases unmatched: 7. CDR3 loop: CASSLEREGFEETQYF. In DNA form, the CDR3 reads TGTGCCAGCAGTTTGGAGCGGGAGGGCTTCGAAGAGACCCAGTACTTC.

The V and J genes are TRBV28 and TRBJ2-7, with 8 bases identical to TRBD2. The CDR3 is made up of 15 amino acids. CDR1 MDHEN and CDR2 SYDVKM come from the germline V gene. V was clipped by 2 bases and J by 0 bases; unmatched bases: 3. The CDR3 DNA is TGTGCCAGCAGTTTAGAAAGCGGGAGCTCCTACGAGCAGTACTTC. Translated: CASSLESGSSYEQYF.

The chain links TRBV30 to TRBJ1-6; possible D gene TRBD1, 5 bases. Trimming shortened V by 2 bases and J by 9 bases, and 20 bases separated the two germline ends. Germline V gene data show CDR1 as GTSNPN and CDR2 as SVGIG (reference sequence). The CDR3 contains 16 residues. CDR3 bases: TGTGCCTGGAGTTTGCTGGCAGGGCTTCTTGGTTCACCCCTCCACTTT. It codes for CAWSLLAGLLGSPLHF.

V and J are TRBV7-2 and TRBJ1-2, with 9 bases lining up with TRBD1. CDR1 and CDR2 from the germline V gene are SGHTA and FQGNSA. With 5 bases clipped from V and 4 bases from J, the junction kept 5 bases outside the gene matches. The CDR3 has 14 amino acids. In nucleotides, the CDR3 is TGTGCCAGCAGCGCCCAGGGACAGGGCTATGGCTACACCTTC. Amino acid sequence: CASSAQGQGYGYTF.

The chain recombines TRBV28 with TRBJ2-4; 14 bases fit TRBD2. The CDR3 consists of 16 residues. V shed 4 bases, J shed 7 bases, and the junction held 6 bases outside the gene matches. Germline V gene sequence: CDR1 MDHEN, CDR2 SYDVKM. This CDR3 reads CASSSARTSGRNIQYF. CDR3 nucleotides: TGTGCCAGCAGTTCTGCCCGGACTAGCGGGAGGAACATTCAGTACTTC.

This clone was observed once. J is TRBJ1-1 and V is TRBV5-1; D gene unclear. The V end was cut by 0 bases, the J end by 4 bases, with 16 bases between. The V gene's germline CDR1 is SGHRS and CDR2 YFSETQ. CDR3 length: 16 residues. CDR3 loop: CASSLESRVSGTEAFF. CDR3 nucleotides: TGCGCCAGCAGCTTGGAATCGAGGGTTTCGGGCACTGAAGCTTTCTTT.

The J gene is TRBJ1-1, the V gene TRBV6-5, with 7 bases identical to TRBD1. Trimming cost V 5 bases and J 7 bases; bases outside gene matches: 4. CDR3 length: 12 residues. Per germline, CDR1 MNHEY and CDR2 SVGAGI. In DNA, the CDR3 is TGTGCCAGCAGTCGAGGGACAGATGAAGCTTTCTTT. Its translation is CASSRGTDEAFF.

The chain has TRBV11-3 and TRBJ2-7; 11 bases are shared with TRBD1. The CDR3 has 15 amino acids. Germline lookup yields CDR1 SGHNT and CDR2 YENEEA. Germline trimming cut 0 bases from V and 6 bases from J; bases unmatched to any gene: 4. CDR3 region: CASSLDFGTGGEQYF. In nucleotides, the CDR3 is TGTGCCAGCAGCTTAGATTTTGGGACAGGGGGCGAGCAGTACTTC.

This clone appeared a few times. V and J are TRBV7-9 and TRBJ2-7; D possibly corresponds to TRBD1 (6 bases). V dropped 4 bases and J dropped 6 bases, with 19 bases sitting between them. There are 15 residues in the CDR3. Germline V lookup: CDR1 SEHNR, CDR2 FQNEAQ (reference sequence). This chain's CDR3 is CASSSLTLQGSEQYF. In DNA form, the CDR3 reads TGTGCCAGCAGCTCCCTCACACTACAGGGCTCCGAGCAGTACTTC.

A remark on this clone: The junction shows a germline mismatch at one end, possibly a read error. The chain combines TRBV2 with TRBJ2-7, with 8 bases aligning to TRBD2. The CDR3 covers 14 residues. Germline-derived CDR1 and CDR2 are SNHLY and FYNNEI. The CDR3 region is CASSEFGTTIGGDF. In nucleotides, the CDR3 is TGTGCCAGCAGTGAGTTTGGGACTACTATCGGGGGGGACTTC.

V is TRBV7-3 and J is TRBJ2-2; TRBD1 agrees at 9 bases. V was pared by 0 bases and J by 4 bases, with 3 bases of the junction left unmatched. Germline values: CDR1 SGHTA, CDR2 FQGTGA. The CDR3 spans 16 residues. The CDR3 DNA is TGTGCCAGCAGCTTAACTGGGACAGGGCGCACCGGGGAGCTGTTTTTT. Protein: CASSLTGTGRTGELFF.

This clone showed up just a few times. The chain combines TRBV5-5 with TRBJ2-5, with 10 bases identical to TRBD2. Germline V gene lookup returns CDR1 SGHKS and CDR2 YYEKEE (reference sequence). The CDR3 sequence is 18 residues long. Trimming at V came to 1 base and at J to 4 bases, leaving 13 bases not matched to a gene. CDR3 protein: CASSLTEILAGRTETQYF. CDR3 DNA sequence: TGTGCCAGCAGCTTGACGGAAATACTAGCGGGGAGGACAGAGACCCAGTACTTC.

A note on this clone: An end of the junction does not agree with germline; a read error may underlie this. The chain recombines TRBV7-9 with TRBJ2-5; 9 bases line up with TRBD2. The J call may be incorrect, as the DNA end agrees better with TRBJ2-7. The V gene's germline CDR1 is SEHNR and CDR2 FQNEAQ (reference sequence). CDR3 length: 15 amino acids. CDR3 sequence: CSSSYRSGRGYEQYF. The CDR3 DNA is TGTTCCAGCAGCTACCGTAGCGGGAGAGGCTACGAGCAGTACTTC.

This clone was observed a single time. This sequence joins TRBV7-2 and TRBJ1-4; D gene ambiguous. V lost 5 bases and J 3 bases, leaving 10 bases between the germline ends. The CDR3 has 14 residues. CDR1 and CDR2 (germline): SGHTA, FQGNSA. As DNA, the CDR3 is TGTGCCAGCAGCCGAGGGTTATCTAATGAAAAACTGTTTTTT. Its protein is CASSRGLSNEKLFF.

The J gene is TRBJ2-7, the V gene TRBV4-1; a weak D match, TRBD2 (5 bases). CDR1 MGHRA and CDR2 YSYEKL come from the germline V gene. Trimming removed 4 bases from V and 2 bases from J, with 21 bases in between. The CDR3 extends over 17 amino acids. CDR3 amino acids: CASSLAFTSSSPYEQYF. CDR3 sequence (DNA): TGCGCCAGCAGCCTAGCGTTCACTTCATCCAGCCCCTACGAGCAGTACTTC.

V usage is TRBV6-6 and J usage is TRBJ2-7, with 10 bases aligning to TRBD1. V was pared by 5 bases and J by 3 bases, with 7 bases of the junction left unmatched. The CDR3 length is 15 residues. CDR1 and CDR2 (germline): MNHNY, SVGAGI (reference sequence). This CDR3 is CASSPNRDRGYEQYF. In DNA, the CDR3 is TGTGCCAGCAGTCCCAACCGGGACAGGGGCTACGAGCAGTACTTC.

The chain has TRBV2 and TRBJ2-2; 10 nucleotides match TRBD2. The junction had 1 base not matched to a gene; V was cut back by 5 bases and J by 4 bases. The CDR3 consists of 14 residues. Germline CDR1 is SNHLY and CDR2 is FYNNEI. In DNA, the CDR3 is TGTGCCAGCAGTAGCGGGAGGGGCACCGGGGAGCTGTTTTTT. This gives the protein CASSSGRGTGELFF.

This chain links TRBV11-3 with TRBJ1-5, with TRBD1 as a possible D gene (5 bases). Germline loops: CDR1 SGHNT, CDR2 YENEEA. The V and J ends lost 5 bases and 6 bases respectively, with 17 bases between them. CDR3 length equals 15 residues. CDR3 protein: CASSPILQGSQPQHF. The CDR3 DNA sequence: TGTGCCAGCAGCCCCATTTTGCAGGGAAGTCAGCCCCAGCATTTT.

The chain uses TRBV29-1 and TRBJ2-7; TRBD1 aligns across 9 bases. Unmatched junction bases numbered 12, after V lost 4 bases and J lost 2 bases. The CDR3 contains 16 residues. From germline, CDR1 is SQVTM and CDR2 ANQGSEA. The CDR3 loop reads CSVVGISGQGTYEQYF. The CDR3 DNA reads TGCAGCGTTGTTGGAATCAGTGGACAGGGGACCTACGAGCAGTACTTC.

This clone was seen once. J is TRBJ2-1 and V is TRBV18; D might be TRBD1 (6 bases). Germline-derived CDR1 and CDR2 are KGHSH and LQKENI. The CDR3 is made up of 16 amino acids. V lost 0 bases to trimming and J lost 2 bases, with 11 bases between them. CDR3 sequence: CASSPPLTGAYNEQFF. DNA of the CDR3: TGTGCCAGCTCACCACCCCTGACAGGAGCCTACAATGAGCAGTTCTTC.